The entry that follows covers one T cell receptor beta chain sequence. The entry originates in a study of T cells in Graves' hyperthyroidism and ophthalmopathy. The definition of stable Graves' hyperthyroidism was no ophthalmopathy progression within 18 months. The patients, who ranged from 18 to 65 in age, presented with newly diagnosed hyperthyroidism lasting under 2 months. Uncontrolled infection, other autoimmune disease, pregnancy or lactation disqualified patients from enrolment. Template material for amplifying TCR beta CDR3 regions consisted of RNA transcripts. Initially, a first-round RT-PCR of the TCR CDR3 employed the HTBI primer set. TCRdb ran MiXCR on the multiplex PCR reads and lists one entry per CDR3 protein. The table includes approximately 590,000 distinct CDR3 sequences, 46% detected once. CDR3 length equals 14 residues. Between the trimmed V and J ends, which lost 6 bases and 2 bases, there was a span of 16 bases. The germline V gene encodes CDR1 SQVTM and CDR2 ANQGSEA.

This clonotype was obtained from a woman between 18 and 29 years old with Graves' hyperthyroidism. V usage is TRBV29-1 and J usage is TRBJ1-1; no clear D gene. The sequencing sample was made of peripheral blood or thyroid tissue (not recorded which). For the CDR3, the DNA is TGCAGCGTGCCGGCGCAGAGAATCAACACTGAAGCTTTCTTT. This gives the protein CSVPAQRINTEAFF.